This record covers a single T cell receptor beta chain. Its binding antigen is unknown. Within one base of it there is no much larger clone, and no base qualities were kept. The data originate from a study of blood T cell repertoires in COVID-19 (dated by TCRdb to 2020 to 2021). In terms of the full investigation: The collaborator samples originated in the United States, Italy and Spain and spanned the acute and convalescent phases of COVID-19. The material from the prospective study consisted of cDNA or gDNA derived from T cells, B-cell-depleted T cells, or PBMCs. Deeply sampled blood TCRbeta repertoires from subjects exposed to, actively infected with, or recovered from COVID-19 were included in the dataset. The repertoires were made available in a free public database intended to serve as a resource for research on the immune response to SARS-CoV-2. Samples were obtained from the ongoing ImmuneRACE study (first 160 participants) and from 1,254 subjects provided by 6 global collaborators. The sample metadata nearly always contained a de-identified subject ID, COVID-19 status, age in years and sex. Where available, HLA class I and class II types were taken from metadata supplied by the sample provider and were not determined by assay-based typing.

The germline V gene specifies MNHEY as CDR1 and SVGAGI as CDR2. Spanning cysteine to phenylalanine, the CDR3 consists of 13 amino acids. Only CDR3 DNA remains: 39 bases, in frame from the first base. The trim is 6 bases for V and 4 bases for J, with a gap of 7 bases between the germline ends. TCRbeta CDR3 regions were amplified from genomic DNA by means of the immunoSEQ Assay, a bias-controlled multiplex PCR. On the study's bioinformatics: Nucleated cell counts per sample were estimated from amplification of reference gene primers within the assay. To quantify the absolute abundance of each unique TCRbeta CDR3 rearrangement, sequence reads were collapsed and filtered. For each sample, productive Simpson clonality was calculated by taking the square root of Simpson's diversity index across productive rearrangements. This immuneACCESS table, as held by TCRdb, lists in-frame sequences with V and J called but not all clones. Of the missing ones, under half trace to an unresolved V gene in checked studies; the others have no known cause. The V and J calls and clone size were taken over from that table, and D and trimming were inferred from the DNA. The sample data list about 270,000 clones, and roughly 86% of these were observed just once. The ten largest make up under 3% of the sample.

General conclusions and limits of the study: Clinical and demographic metadata were provided uncurated, with the amount varying by source and participant.

Participants in the prospective study were enrolled through a virtual design, were aged about 18 to 100 years, and lived in roughly 24 United States geographic areas. Cohort assignment in the prospective study relied on participant-reported clinical history from a screening survey and a study questionnaire. ImmuneRACE Cohort 3 recovered participants were defined by two consecutive negative NP/OP PCR tests, healthcare professional clearance, or symptom resolution. Each participant in the prospective study had whole blood, serum and a nasopharyngeal or oropharyngeal swab collected by mobile phlebotomists. Participants in the prospective study had the option to provide additional blood draws and questionnaires over a roughly 2-month period. Before DNA extraction, blood samples from the prospective study were shipped at room temperature or frozen.

The V gene is TRBV6-5 and the J gene is TRBJ2-6, with no D gene named confidently. The sample comprised PBMCs or T cells enriched from blood (not recorded which). This receptor was taken from a woman aged 18-29 years who had recovered from COVID-19. The bases are TGTGCCAGCAGAGAGTCGGGGGCCAACGTCCTGACTTTC. This gives the protein CASRESGANVLTF.